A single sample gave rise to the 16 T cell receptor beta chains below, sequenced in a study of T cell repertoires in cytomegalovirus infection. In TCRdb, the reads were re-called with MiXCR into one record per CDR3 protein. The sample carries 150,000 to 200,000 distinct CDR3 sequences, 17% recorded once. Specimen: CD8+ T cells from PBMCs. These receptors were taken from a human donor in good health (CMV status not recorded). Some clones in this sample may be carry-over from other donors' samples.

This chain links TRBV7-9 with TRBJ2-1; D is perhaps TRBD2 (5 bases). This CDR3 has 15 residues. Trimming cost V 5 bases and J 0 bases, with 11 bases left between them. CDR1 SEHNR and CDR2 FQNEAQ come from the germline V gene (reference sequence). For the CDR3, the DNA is TGTGCCAGCAGCCAAGCGGACGTCTCCTACAATGAGCAGTTCTTC. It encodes CASSQADVSYNEQFF. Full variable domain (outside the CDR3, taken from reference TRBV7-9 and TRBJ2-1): DTGVSQNPRHKITKRGQNVTFRCDPISEHNRLYWYRQTLGQGPEFLTYFQNEAQLEKSRLLSDRFSAERPKGSFSTLEIQRTEQGDSAMYLCASSQADVSYNEQFFGPGTRLTVL.

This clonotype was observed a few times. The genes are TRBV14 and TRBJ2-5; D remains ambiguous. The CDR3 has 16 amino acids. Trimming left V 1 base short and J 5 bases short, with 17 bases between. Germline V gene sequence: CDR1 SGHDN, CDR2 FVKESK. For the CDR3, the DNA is TGTGCCAGCAGCCAAGCCCCGAGGTTTCGGAAGGAGACCCAGTACTTC. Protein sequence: CASSQAPRFRKETQYF.

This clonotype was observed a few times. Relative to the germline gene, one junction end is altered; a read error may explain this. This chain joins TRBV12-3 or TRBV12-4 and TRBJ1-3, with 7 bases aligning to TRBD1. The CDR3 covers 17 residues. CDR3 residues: CASSPSTDRTSGNTVYF. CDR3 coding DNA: TGTGCCAGCAGTCCTTCCACGGACAGGACCTCTGGAAACACCGTATATTTT.

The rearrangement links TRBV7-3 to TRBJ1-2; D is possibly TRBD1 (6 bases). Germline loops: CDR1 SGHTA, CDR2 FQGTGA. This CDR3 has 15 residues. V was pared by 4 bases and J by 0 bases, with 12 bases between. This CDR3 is CASSSRTESNYGYTF. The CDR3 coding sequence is TGTGCCAGCAGCTCCCGGACAGAGTCTAACTATGGCTACACCTTC.

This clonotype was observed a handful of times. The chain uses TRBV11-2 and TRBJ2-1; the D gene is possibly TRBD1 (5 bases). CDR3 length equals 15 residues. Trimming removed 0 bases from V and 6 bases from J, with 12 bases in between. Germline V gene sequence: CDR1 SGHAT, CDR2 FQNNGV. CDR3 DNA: TGTGCCAGCAGCTTAGAGGCCAGGGCTCTCAATGAGCAGTTCTTC. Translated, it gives CASSLEARALNEQFF. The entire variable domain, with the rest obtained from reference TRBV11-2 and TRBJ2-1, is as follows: EAGVAQSPRYKIIEKRQSVAFWCNPISGHATLYWYQQILGQGPKLLIQFQNNGVVDDSQLPKDRFSAERLKGVDSTLKIQPAKLEDSAVYLCASSLEARALNEQFFGPGTRLTVL.

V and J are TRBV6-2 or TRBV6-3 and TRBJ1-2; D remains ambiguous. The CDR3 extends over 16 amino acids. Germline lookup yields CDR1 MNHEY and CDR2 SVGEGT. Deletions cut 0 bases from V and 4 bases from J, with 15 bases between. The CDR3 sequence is CASSYSSGLGGYGYTF. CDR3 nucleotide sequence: TGTGCCAGCAGTTACTCGTCTGGGCTCGGTGGCTATGGCTACACCTTC.

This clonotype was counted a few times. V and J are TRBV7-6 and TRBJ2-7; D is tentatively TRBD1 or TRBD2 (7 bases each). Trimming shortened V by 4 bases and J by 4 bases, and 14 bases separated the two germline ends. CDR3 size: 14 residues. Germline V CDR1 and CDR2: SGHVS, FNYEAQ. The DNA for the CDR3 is TGTGCCAGCAGCTCAGGGGGGGGAATATACGAGCAGTACTTC. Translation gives CASSSGGGIYEQYF.

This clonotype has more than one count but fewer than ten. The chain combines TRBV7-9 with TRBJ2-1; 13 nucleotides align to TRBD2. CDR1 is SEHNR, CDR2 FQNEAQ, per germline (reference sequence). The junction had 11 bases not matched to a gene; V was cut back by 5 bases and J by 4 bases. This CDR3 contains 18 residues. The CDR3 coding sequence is TGTGCCAGCAGCCTCCCCGCGACTAGCGGGGGGCCTTACAATGAGCAGTTCTTC. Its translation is CASSLPATSGGPYNEQFF. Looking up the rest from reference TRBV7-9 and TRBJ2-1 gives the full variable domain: DTGVSQNPRHKITKRGQNVTFRCDPISEHNRLYWYRQTLGQGPEFLTYFQNEAQLEKSRLLSDRFSAERPKGSFSTLEIQRTEQGDSAMYLCASSLPATSGGPYNEQFFGPGTRLTVL.

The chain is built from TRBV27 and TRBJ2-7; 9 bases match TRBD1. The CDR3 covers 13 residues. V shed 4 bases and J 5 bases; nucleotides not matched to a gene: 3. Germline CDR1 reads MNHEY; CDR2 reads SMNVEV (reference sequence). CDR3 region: CASSSDRGDEQYF. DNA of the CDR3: TGTGCCAGCAGTTCGGACAGGGGCGACGAGCAGTACTTC.

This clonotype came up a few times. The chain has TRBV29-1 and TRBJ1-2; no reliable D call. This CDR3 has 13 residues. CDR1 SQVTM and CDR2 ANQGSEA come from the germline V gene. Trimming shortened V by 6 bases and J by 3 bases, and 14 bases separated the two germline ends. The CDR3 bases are TGCAGCGTATACACTCCCCTCGACTATGGCTACACCTTC. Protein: CSVYTPLDYGYTF.

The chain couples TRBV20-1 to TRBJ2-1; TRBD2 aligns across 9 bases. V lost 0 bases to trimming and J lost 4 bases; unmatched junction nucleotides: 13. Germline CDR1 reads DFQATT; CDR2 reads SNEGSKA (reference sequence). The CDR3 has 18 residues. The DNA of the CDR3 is TGCAGTGCTAGAGATATTGCGGGATCTAGCGGGGATTACAATGAGCAGTTCTTC. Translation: CSARDIAGSSGDYNEQFF.

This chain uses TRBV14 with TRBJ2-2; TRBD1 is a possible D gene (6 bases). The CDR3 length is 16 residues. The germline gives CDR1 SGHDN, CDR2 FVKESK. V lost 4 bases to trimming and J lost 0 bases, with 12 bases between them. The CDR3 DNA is TGTGCCAGCAGCCCACGTCAGGGGCCGAACACCGGGGAGCTGTTTTTT. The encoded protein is CASSPRQGPNTGELFF.

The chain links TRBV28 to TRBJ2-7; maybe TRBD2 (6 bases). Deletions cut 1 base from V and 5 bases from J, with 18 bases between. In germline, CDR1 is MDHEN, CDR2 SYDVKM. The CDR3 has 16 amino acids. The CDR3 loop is CASSLSGVSASDEQYF. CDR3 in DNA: TGTGCCAGCAGTTTATCGGGGGTGAGTGCATCGGACGAGCAGTACTTC.

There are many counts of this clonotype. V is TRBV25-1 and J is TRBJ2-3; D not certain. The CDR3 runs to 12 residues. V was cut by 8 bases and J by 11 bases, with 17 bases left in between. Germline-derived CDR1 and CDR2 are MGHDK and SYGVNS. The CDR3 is CASSWGKAEQYF. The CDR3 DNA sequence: TGTGCCAGCTCCTGGGGAAAGGCCGAGCAGTATTTT.

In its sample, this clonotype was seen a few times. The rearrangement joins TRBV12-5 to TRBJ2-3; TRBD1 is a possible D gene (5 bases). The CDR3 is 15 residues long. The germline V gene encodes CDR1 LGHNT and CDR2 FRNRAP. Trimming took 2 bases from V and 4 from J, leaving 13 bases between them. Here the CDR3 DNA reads TGTGCTAGTGGTTTGAGCAGGGTTCGACCAGATACGCAGTATTTT. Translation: CASGLSRVRPDTQYF.

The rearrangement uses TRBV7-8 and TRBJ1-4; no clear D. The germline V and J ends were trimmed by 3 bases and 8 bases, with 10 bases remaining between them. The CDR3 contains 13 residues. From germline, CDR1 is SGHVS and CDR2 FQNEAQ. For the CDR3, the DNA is TGTGCCAGCAGCTTGCTCAGGCGGGAAAAACTGTTTTTT. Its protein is CASSLLRREKLFF.